This TCR beta chain was identified during a study of T cell responses to AZD1222 COVID-19 vaccine. At the level of the study: The study pooled second doses at about 4 or about 12 weeks. Study-level findings and limits: Repertoire sampling occurred only after the peak T cell response. Nearly half of spike-specific TCRs reportedly target unmutated variant regions.

Trimming removed 0 bases from V and 1 base from J, with 4 bases in between. Germline CDR1 reads SGHRS; CDR2 reads YFSETQ. There are 13 residues in the CDR3. Details on this clone: Its antigen is unidentified.

Clones were read by immunoSEQ multiplex PCR, and TCRdb kept only the in-frame ones, dropping some. The sample yields some 150,000 clones, about 92% seen once. This sequence joins TRBV5-1 and TRBJ1-2, with D unresolved. Source: peripheral blood, taken on day 0 of AZD1222 vaccination. This TCR was recovered from an adult in good health. The CDR3 is CASSLDNNYGYTF. DNA for the CDR3: TGCGCCAGCAGCTTGGACAATAACTATGGCTACACCTTC.